This TCR beta chain was captured by sequencing in a study of T cells after yellow fever vaccination. This clonotype has a count of ten or more. Germline loops: CDR1 SSHAT, CDR2 FNYEAQ (reference sequence). This CDR3 comprises 13 residues. The V and J ends lost 5 bases and 3 bases respectively, with 11 bases between them. A 5'RACE template-switching step, the method used to make TCR cDNA, added a universal primer site and UMIs. TCRdb processed the 5' RACE reads anew with MiXCR; each CDR3 protein has one entry. Of 250,000 to 400,000 distinct CDR3 sequences listed, 3.5% to 4.5% are singletons. This TCR derives from a man in his late teens or twenties who received the YFV17D yellow fever vaccine. The sequenced sample was PBMCs, obtained 15 days after the yellow fever booster vaccination. This chain links TRBV7-7 with TRBJ2-7; weak D call: TRBD1 (5 bases). CDR3 residues: CASSLDSYYEQYF. The CDR3 coding sequence is TGTGCCAGCAGCCTCGACAGCTACTACGAGCAGTACTTC.